The entry that follows covers one T cell receptor (beta chain) sequence. Diagnosis of hyperthyroidism was new in patients aged 18 to 65, and its duration was under 2 months. Blood was sampled at initial diagnosis of hyperthyroidism, prior to onset of any ophthalmopathy symptoms. TCR beta CDR3 regions were amplified from RNA. HTBI primers were employed in a first-round RT-PCR of the TCR CDR3. TCRdb independently ran MiXCR on the multiplex PCR reads; one entry per CDR3 protein. This repertoire shows fewer than 650,000 distinct CDR3 sequences, about 14% found once; its top ten account for 5% to 7%. The record originates from a study of T cells in Graves' hyperthyroidism and ophthalmopathy. Study-level background: Peripheral blood was drawn at first diagnosis, prior to all treatment.

This receptor was taken from a woman in her 30s with Graves' hyperthyroidism that later progressed to Graves' ophthalmopathy. What was sequenced was blood.

CDR3 residues: CASSMGSHSMNTEAFF. CDR3 DNA: TGCGCCAGCAGTATGGGCAGCCATTCCATGAACACTGAAGCTTTCTTT. The chain recombines TRBV5-1 with TRBJ1-1; D remains ambiguous. The length of the CDR3 is 16 residues. Germline loops: CDR1 SGHRS, CDR2 YFSETQ. Between the trimmed V and J ends, which lost 5 bases and 0 bases, there was a span of 17 bases.